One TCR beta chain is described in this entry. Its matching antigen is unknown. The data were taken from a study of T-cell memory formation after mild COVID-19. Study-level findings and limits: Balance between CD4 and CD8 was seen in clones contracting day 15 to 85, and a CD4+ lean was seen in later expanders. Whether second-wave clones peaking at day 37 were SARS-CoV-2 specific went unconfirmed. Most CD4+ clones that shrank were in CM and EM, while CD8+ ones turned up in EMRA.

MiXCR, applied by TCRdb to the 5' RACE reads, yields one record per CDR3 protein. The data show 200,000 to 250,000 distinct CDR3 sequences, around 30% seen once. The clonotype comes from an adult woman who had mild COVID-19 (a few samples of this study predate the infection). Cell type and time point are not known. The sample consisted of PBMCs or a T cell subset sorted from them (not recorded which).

CDR3 coding DNA: TGCAGTGCTAGAAGGACTAGCGGTACCTACGAGCAGTACTTC. This codes for CSARRTSGTYEQYF. The genes are TRBV20-1 and TRBJ2-7, with 10 positions matching TRBD2. CDR3 length: 14 amino acids. CDR1 and CDR2 from the germline V gene are DFQATT and SNEGSKA (reference sequence). V lost 2 bases and J lost 2; bases outside the gene matches: 3.